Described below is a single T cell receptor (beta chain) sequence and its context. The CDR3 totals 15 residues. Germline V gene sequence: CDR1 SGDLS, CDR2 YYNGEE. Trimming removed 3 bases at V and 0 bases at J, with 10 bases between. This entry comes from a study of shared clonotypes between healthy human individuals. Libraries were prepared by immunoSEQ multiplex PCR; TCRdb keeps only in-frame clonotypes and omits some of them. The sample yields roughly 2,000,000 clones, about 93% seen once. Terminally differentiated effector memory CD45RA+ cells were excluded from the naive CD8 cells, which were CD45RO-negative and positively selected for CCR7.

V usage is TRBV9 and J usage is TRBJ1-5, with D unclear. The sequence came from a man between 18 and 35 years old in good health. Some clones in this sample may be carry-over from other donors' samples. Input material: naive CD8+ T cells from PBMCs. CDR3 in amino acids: CASSGAGNSNQPQHF. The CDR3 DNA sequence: TGTGCCAGCAGCGGAGCAGGTAATAGCAATCAGCCCCAGCATTTT.